This TCR beta chain was captured in a study of T cells after posttransplantation cyclophosphamide. Study-wide findings and caveats: Skin or GI-infiltrating T cells shared few TRB sequences with blood.

The V gene end was trimmed by 11 bases and the J gene end by 1 base; junction bases not matched to a gene: 4. The CDR3 runs 13 residues. Germline CDR1 LNHDA, CDR2 SQIVND (reference sequence). There are a few counts of this clone. Antigen unknown. Treatment was busulfan-fludarabine conditioning, a marrow graft, and cyclophosphamide on days +3 and +4. Clones were read by immunoSEQ multiplex PCR, and TCRdb kept only the in-frame ones, dropping some. Of about 36,000 clones listed, roughly 73% were seen once; the top ten hold about 7.6%. This sequence originates from a female patient aged 40 to 50 who received an allogeneic stem cell transplant from a related donor, was CMV-positive, and had no GVHD. Some T cells may be supplied by the graft donor. The chain links TRBV19 to TRBJ2-1; 8 positions agree with TRBD2. The sample consisted of CD4+ T cells sorted from blood, taken 1,800 to 2,000 days after a stem cell transplant with posttransplant cyclophosphamide. Written as DNA, the CDR3 is TGTGCCGCTCGCGGGGGGTCCTACAATGAGCAGTTCTTC. Its protein product is CAARGGSYNEQFF.